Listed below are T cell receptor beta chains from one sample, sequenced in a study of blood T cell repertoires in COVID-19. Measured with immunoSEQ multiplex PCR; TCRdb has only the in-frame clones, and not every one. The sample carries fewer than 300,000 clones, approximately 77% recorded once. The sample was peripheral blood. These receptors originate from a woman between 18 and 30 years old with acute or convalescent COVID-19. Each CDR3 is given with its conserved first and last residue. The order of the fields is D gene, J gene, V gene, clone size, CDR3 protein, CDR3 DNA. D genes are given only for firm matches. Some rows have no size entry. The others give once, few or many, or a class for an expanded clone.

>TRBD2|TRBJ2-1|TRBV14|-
CASSQRTSGRYNEQFF
TGTGCCAGCAGCCAGAGGACTAGCGGGAGATACAATGAGCAGTTCTTC
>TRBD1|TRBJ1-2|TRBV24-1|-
CATSDLQGAGGYTF
TGTGCCACCAGTGATTTGCAGGGGGCGGGCGGCTACACCTTC
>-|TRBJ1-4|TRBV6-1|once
CASSESHRPNEKLFF
TGTGCCAGCAGTGAATCTCACAGACCCAATGAAAAACTGTTTTTT
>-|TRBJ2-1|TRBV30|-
CAWSKILEATGGDEQFF
TGTGCCTGGAGTAAAATACTGGAAGCTACAGGCGGCGATGAGCAGTTCTTC
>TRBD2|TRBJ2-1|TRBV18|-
CASSPASGRANEQFF
TGTGCCAGCTCACCTGCCAGCGGGAGGGCCAATGAGCAGTTCTTC
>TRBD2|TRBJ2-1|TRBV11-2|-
CASSLAAGAPSYNEQFF
TGTGCCAGCAGCTTAGCAGCGGGAGCACCCTCCTACAATGAGCAGTTCTTC
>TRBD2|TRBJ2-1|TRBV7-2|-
CASIPGGSIDEQFF
TGTGCCAGCATCCCGGGGGGGTCTATCGATGAGCAGTTCTTC
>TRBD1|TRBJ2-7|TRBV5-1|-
CASSLDRASYEQYF
TGCGCCAGCAGCCTCGACAGGGCGTCCTACGAGCAGTACTTC
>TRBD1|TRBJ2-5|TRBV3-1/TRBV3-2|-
CASSRPWDREYQETQYF
TGTGCCAGCAGCCGACCATGGGACAGAGAGTACCAAGAGACCCAGTACTTC
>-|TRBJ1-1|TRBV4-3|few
CASSQETGLATEAFF
TGCGCCAGCAGCCAAGAAACAGGGCTAGCCACTGAAGCTTTCTTT
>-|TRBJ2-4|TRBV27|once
CASSPLAKNIQYF
TGTGCCAGCAGTCCCCTAGCCAAAAACATTCAGTACTTC
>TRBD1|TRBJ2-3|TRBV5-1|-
CASSLEGRGPDTQYF
TGCGCCAGCAGCTTGGAGGGCAGGGGGCCAGATACGCAGTATTTT
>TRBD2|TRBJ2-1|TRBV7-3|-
CASSLSGIVSYNEQFF
TGTGCCAGCAGTCTGAGCGGGATCGTGTCCTACAATGAGCAGTTCTTC
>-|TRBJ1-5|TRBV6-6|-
CASSSGQPQHF
TGTGCCAGCAGTTCGGGTCAGCCCCAGCATTTT
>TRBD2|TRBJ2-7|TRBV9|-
CASSVRLAGVNEQYF
TGTGCCAGCAGCGTTCGACTAGCGGGAGTTAACGAGCAGTACTTC
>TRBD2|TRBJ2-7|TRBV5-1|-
CASSSGLGGRAREQYF
TGCGCCAGCAGCTCGGGGTTAGGCGGGAGGGCTCGCGAGCAGTACTTC
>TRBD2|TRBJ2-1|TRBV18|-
CASSPLAGVMGNEQFF
TGTGCCAGCTCACCCCTAGCGGGAGTGATGGGAAATGAGCAGTTCTTC
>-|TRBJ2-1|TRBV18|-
CASSQSTADNEQFF
TGTGCCAGCTCACAATCGACTGCCGACAATGAGCAGTTCTTC
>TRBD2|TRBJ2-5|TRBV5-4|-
CASSLKGLAGSGETQYF
TGTGCCAGCAGCCTTAAGGGACTAGCGGGATCGGGGGAGACCCAGTACTTC
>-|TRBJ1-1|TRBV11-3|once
CASSRRRGTEAFF
TGTGCCAGCAGCCGGCGAAGGGGCACTGAAGCTTTCTTT
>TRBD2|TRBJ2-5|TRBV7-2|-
CASSYSLGSGKETQYF
TGTGCCAGCAGCTACAGCCTTGGTAGCGGGAAAGAGACCCAGTACTTC
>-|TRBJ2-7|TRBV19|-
CASSRQGSHYEQYF
TGTGCCAGTAGTAGGCAGGGCTCCCATTACGAGCAGTACTTC
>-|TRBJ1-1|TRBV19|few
CASSLLDRKAFF
TGTGCCAGTAGTCTTCTTGACAGGAAAGCTTTCTTT
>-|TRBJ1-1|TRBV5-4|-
CASSSAGQDTEAFF
TGTGCCAGCAGCTCTGCTGGGCAGGACACTGAAGCTTTCTTT
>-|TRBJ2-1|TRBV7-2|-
CASTSWLATYNEQFF
TGTGCCAGCACGTCTTGGCTAGCCACCTACAATGAGCAGTTCTTC
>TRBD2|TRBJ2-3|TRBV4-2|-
CASSQGQTSGHTDTQYF
TGTGCCAGCAGCCAAGGCCAAACTAGCGGGCACACAGATACGCAGTATTTT
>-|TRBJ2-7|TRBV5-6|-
CASSLRGGGYEQYF
TGTGCCAGCAGCTTGAGGGGAGGGGGCTACGAGCAGTACTTC
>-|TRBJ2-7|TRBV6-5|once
CASSPKTGIYEQYF
TGTGCCAGCAGTCCTAAGACAGGTATATACGAGCAGTACTTC